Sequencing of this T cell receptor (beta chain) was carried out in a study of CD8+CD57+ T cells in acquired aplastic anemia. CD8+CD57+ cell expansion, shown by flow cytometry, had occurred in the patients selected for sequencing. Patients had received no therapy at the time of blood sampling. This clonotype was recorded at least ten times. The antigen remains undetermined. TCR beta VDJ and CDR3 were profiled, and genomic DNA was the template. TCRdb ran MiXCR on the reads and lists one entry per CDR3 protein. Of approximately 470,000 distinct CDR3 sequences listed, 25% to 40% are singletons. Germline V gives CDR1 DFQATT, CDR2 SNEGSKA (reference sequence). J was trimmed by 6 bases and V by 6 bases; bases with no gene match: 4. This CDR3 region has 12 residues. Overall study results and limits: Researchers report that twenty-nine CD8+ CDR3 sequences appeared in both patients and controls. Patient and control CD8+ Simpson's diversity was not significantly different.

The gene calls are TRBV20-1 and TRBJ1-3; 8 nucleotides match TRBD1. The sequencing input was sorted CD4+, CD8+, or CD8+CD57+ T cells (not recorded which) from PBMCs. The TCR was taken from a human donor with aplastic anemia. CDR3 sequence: CSALQGVNTIYF. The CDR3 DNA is TGCAGTGCCCTACAGGGGGTAAACACCATATATTTT.